The present entry profiles one T cell receptor (beta chain) with its context. Its antigen remains unknown. This sample was taken from a study of OX40 agonist ivuxolimab in advanced cancers. Looking at the study overall: Ivuxolimab doses were 0.01, 0.1, 0.3, 1.5, 3 or 10 mg/kg every 2 weeks.

V shed 5 bases, J shed 7 bases, and the junction held 6 bases outside the gene matches. Germline loops: CDR1 LNHDA, CDR2 SQIVND (reference sequence). CDR3 length: 13 residues. Findings and caveats of the study: Certain nonresponders additionally had low normalized T-cell clonal expansion.

The table came from immunoSEQ multiplex PCR; TCRdb's copy has only in-frame clones and leaves some out. The table includes 15,000 to 25,000 clones, around 90% detected once. The sample was CD4+ or CD8+ T cells sorted from blood, taken in a trial of the OX40 agonist ivuxolimab. The chain joins TRBV19 to TRBJ1-1, with 8 bases fitting TRBD1. The receptor was isolated from an adult with an advanced solid tumor such as melanoma, head and neck, liver or kidney cancer. This chain's CDR3 is CASSLRGLGEAFF. CDR3 nucleotides: TGTGCCAGTAGTCTCAGGGGGCTTGGTGAAGCTTTCTTT.